The clone carrying this T cell receptor beta chain was seen at least ten times. As yet, its antigen is unknown. One entry per CDR3 protein results from TCRdb running MiXCR on the 5' RACE reads. The table has some 50,000 distinct CDR3 sequences, 3.5% to 5% seen once; the top ten hold roughly 6.4%. Germline lookup yields CDR1 ENHRY and CDR2 SYGVKD. J was trimmed by 4 bases and V by 0 bases; bases with no gene match: 0. The CDR3 contains 14 residues. This sample was taken from a study of early T cells in non-severe SARS-CoV-2 infection. Notes on the study in general: VDJdb matching, biased toward anti-spike CD8 responses, missed private and CD4 specificities.

This clonotype originated in an adult who was a healthcare worker with PCR-confirmed SARS-CoV-2 infection or an uninfected control (not recorded which). The sample taken for sequencing was whole blood. V and J are TRBV10-3 and TRBJ2-7; 10 bases map to TRBD2. CDR3 loop: CAISESTSGYEQYF. In DNA, the CDR3 is TGTGCCATCAGTGAGTCGACTAGCGGGTACGAGCAGTACTTC.